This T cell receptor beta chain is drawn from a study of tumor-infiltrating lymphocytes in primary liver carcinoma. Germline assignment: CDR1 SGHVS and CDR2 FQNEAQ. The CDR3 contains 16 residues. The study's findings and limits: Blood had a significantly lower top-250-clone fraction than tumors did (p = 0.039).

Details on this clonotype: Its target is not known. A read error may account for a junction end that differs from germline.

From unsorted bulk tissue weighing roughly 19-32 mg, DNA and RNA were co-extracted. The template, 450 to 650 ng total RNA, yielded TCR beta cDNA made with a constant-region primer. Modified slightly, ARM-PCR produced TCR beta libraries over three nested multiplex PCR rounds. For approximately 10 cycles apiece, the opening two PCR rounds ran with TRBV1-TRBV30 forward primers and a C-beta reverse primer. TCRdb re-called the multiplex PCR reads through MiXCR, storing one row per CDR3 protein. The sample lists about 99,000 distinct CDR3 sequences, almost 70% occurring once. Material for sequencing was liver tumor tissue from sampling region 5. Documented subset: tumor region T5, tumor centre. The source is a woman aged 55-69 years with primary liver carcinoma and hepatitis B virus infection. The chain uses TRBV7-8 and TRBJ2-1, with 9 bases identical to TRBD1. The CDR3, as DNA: TGTACCAGCAGCTTAGGGGACAGGGTTACGATATATGAGCTGTTCTTC. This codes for CTSSLGDRVTIYELFF.